This TCR beta chain comes out of a study of cytomegalovirus exposure and HLA in healthy donors (dated by TCRdb to between 2016 and 2019). As for the study more broadly: An earlier analysis of more than 550 of the donors reported 276 Gb of sequence data and around 110 million unique TCR beta sequences obtained from roughly 170 million T cells. About 280 gigabases of sequencing data and 70 million to 95 million unique TCR sequences made up an early release that covered several hundred HLA-typed donors. The genetic ancestry cluster associated with self-reported Caucasian donors included 70% to 85% of the roughly 400 genotyped donors. The study was designed to test whether signatures of past pathogen exposure could be identified by cataloging public T cell receptors. The T cell repertoires of 670 or so subjects were profiled by immunosequencing and related to cytomegalovirus serostatus. A separate validation cohort of more than 100 different subjects was used in addition to the 666-subject first cohort. The study combined high-throughput TCR immunosequencing, statistical association of individual TCRs with disease status, and machine learning to predict cytomegalovirus infection status. In a later analysis, previously published TCR beta repertoires from 666 donors were re-analyzed and high-resolution HLA genotyping was added so that TCR occurrence patterns could be studied. The later analysis used no new phenotypic data to find candidate immune exposures, relying instead on TCR beta sequences and their occurrence across donors. An earlier analysis of approximately 500 of the donors applied high-throughput TCR beta sequencing to assess whether each TCR beta V gene segment acted as functional or pseudogenic. Alongside the repertoire data, information on donor age, sex, ethnicity and CMV serostatus was compiled. A later genetic analysis took genome-wide SNP genotypes for about 55% of the 666 donors and used that subset as a discovery cohort. All discovery cohort repertoires had been generated using a single sequencing platform. Both class I and class II loci were covered by HLA typing, at four-digit resolution. The number of typed donors differed by locus: 629-630 for A, B, C, DRB1 and DQB1; 500 to 550 for DQA1; some 590 for DPA1; and about 450 for DPB1. About five DR-DQ haplotypes were treated as single units for association and clustering because of strong linkage in the cohort. Among roughly 400 genotyped donors of the cohort, an average of roughly 230,000 unique TCR beta nucleotide sequences was sequenced per donor, of which about 19% were non-productive.

The germline V gene yields KGHSH for CDR1 and LQKENI for CDR2. Its CDR3 holds 14 amino acids, cysteine through phenylalanine. The read is trimmed to its CDR3 DNA, 42 bases read in frame from base 1. The cohort consisted of 600 to 700 healthy bone marrow donors. All cohort members were sampled while nominally healthy, although unrecorded immune exposures were likely present. The donor was CMV seronegative and belonged to the group of 350 to 400 seronegative cohort members. A peripheral blood sample was provided by each donor, and peripheral blood mononuclear cells were used for TCR beta sequencing. Genomic DNA was extracted from the blood cell samples with the Qiagen DNeasy Blood Extraction Kit. The method behind the library was the immunoSEQ multiplex PCR assay. For the multiplex PCR, a mixture combining 60 forward primers for TCR Vbeta segments and 13 reverse primers for TCR Jbeta segments was used. Amplification of the CDR3 region of rearranged TCR beta genes was performed with a multiplex PCR assay on genomic DNA. The Illumina HiSeq System was used to sequence the amplified TCR beta libraries as 87-base-pair reads. As for the authors' bioinformatics: A later analysis counted about 80 million unique TCR beta chains across the 690 or so repertoires, and roughly 11 million of these chains were shared by at least two donors. Raw reads were error-corrected and collapsed into unique sequences with a nearest-neighbor algorithm that merged closely related sequences to remove PCR and sequencing errors. CDR3 sequences were aligned to IMGT reference sequences to assign V, D and J gene segments. For a sequence to be retained, a match of at least six nucleotides was required to both a V gene segment and a J gene segment. A rearrangement counted as productive if the CDR3 had no stop codons and remained in frame with V and J, and every other rearrangement counted as non-productive. CDR3 was defined by IMGT convention, running from the second conserved V-encoded cysteine to the conserved J-encoded phenylalanine. In an earlier analysis of approximately 590 of the donors, sequences lacking an unambiguous match to a single V gene segment were excluded. In an earlier analysis of about 590 of the donors, a V segment was called functional when productive rearrangements were above 56.7%, and segregating when the standard deviation between donors exceeded 5%. A statistical classification framework was built to diagnose cytomegalovirus status from the catalog of TCR beta chain sequences. In a later analysis, TCR nucleotide sequences were compared against IMGT/GENE-DB human TR gene sequences so that V and J genes could be assigned. The TCRdist pipeline was used in a later analysis to assign CDR3 sequences and most-parsimonious VDJ recombination scenarios. In a later analysis, each TCR beta chain was defined by its CDR3 amino acid sequence together with its V-gene family, and reads without a unique V-gene family were excluded. In a later analysis, some 600 highly shared, low-generation-probability nucleotide sequences were removed to address suspected cross-contamination and a sequencing artifact. For each public chain, a later analysis derived a clonal expansion index from normalized ranks of inferred template counts within each repertoire. In a later analysis, generation probabilities were computed with a VDJ recombination model fitted to out-of-frame rearrangements, and the resulting probabilities were checked against IGoR. Hypergeometric tests were used in a later analysis to score TCR-TCR, TCR-HLA and TCR-CMV co-occurrence, with a repertoire-size bias correction applied to the TCR pairs. To estimate false discovery rates, a later analysis permuted the HLA or CMV assignments 20 times. In a later analysis, co-occurring TCRs were grouped using DBSCAN, and TCRdist sequence similarity was added for clustering within HLA-allele-positive subsets. Co-occurrence clustering excluded repertoires with fewer than 30,000 or more than 120,000 public chains, plus five with anomalous nucleotide sharing. The immuneACCESS repertoire file appears here via TCRdb, limited to in-frame rearrangements. These files lack a portion of the clones; in checked studies, under half of the deficit traces to unresolved V genes, and the cause of the others is not known. The V and J calls and clone size come from that table; D and trimming were worked out from the DNA. The sample table holds 120,000 or so clones, of which roughly four fifths were seen once. Clones ranked in the top ten supply approximately 6% of the sample.

As regards this clone: Its target antigen remains unknown. Germline is not matched at one junction end, which may reflect a read error. The sample holds other DNA sequences that translate to the same CDR3.

The paper's findings and limits, for the study overall: In a later analysis, TCR association rates were found to vary across HLA loci, with the most associated TCRs seen for DRB1 alleles and the fewest for HLA-C alleles. In vitro tests confirmed that a few of the cytomegalovirus-associated TCR beta chains recognize cytomegalovirus antigens. Most TCR sequences were observed very rarely across donors, whereas some public TCRs were present in many individuals. A total of 150 or so TCR beta chains were listed by the study as associated with cytomegalovirus. A group of highly shared sequence variants was considered likely to be a technical artifact of the sequencing pipeline. According to the authors, the approach could potentially be generalized to other disease states and immunological phenotypes. CMV serostatus was the only immune exposure information available for the cohort. In a later analysis, HLA-associated TCR beta chains showed more clonal expansion and lower generation probabilities than non-associated chains that were equally common. A later analysis reported that several top co-occurrence clusters appeared linked to parvovirus B19, influenza, CMV and Epstein-Barr virus. Only TCR beta chains were sequenced in this cohort, and the absence of alpha or paired-chain data limited detectable features. In a later genetic analysis, fewer N-insertions in productive TCRs were reported among donors in an Asian-associated ancestry cluster than the roughly 710-donor mean. Some IMGT-functional V segments, including TRBV6-2 and TRBV6-3, could not be told apart with the 87-base-pair reads, so those segments were excluded. The classifier was reported to diagnose cytomegalovirus status with high specificity and sensitivity in both the original and validation cohorts. Because HLA typing was unavailable for some donors at each locus, only the typed subset was used in association tests. Strong co-occurrence of HLA alleles, especially DR and DQ, made assigning TCR associations to individual alleles difficult. Specific HLA alleles were associated with roughly 16,000 TCR beta sequences at a false discovery rate of 0.05 in a later analysis. Linkage disequilibrium might explain the correlated functional status among segregating V segments, but an unknown experimental factor could not be ruled out. A further reported finding was that TCR beta sequences accurately predicted the HLA-A and HLA-B alleles for most subjects in the first cohort. About 15 rarely observed V segments, including chromosome 9 orphons, were excluded from the earlier analysis of approximately 500 of the donors because counts were too low. A later genetic analysis associated a missense DCLRE1C variant with V-gene and J-gene trimming of TCR beta chains, and an independent cohort replicated the association. Presence/absence analyses assumed roughly uniform sequencing depth across donors, an assumption that may not hold. Most CMV-associated TCR beta chains appeared to be HLA-restricted in a later analysis, and the HLA associations seemed to be driven largely by CMV exposure. Broadly in line with IMGT annotations, most TCR beta V segments showed up in productive rearrangements about 87% or about 30% of the time in an earlier analysis of some 590 of the donors.

The chain links TRBV18 with TRBJ2-7, with TRBD1 matching 12 junction bases. This sequence originates from a middle-aged woman in good health and CMV-seronegative. Material for sequencing was PBMCs. The CDR3 is CASSPGTGGFEQYF. In nucleotide form, the sequence is TGCGCCAGCTCACCCGGGACAGGGGGCTTCGAGCAGTACTTC.